These 19 T cell receptor beta chains came from one sample sequenced in a study of blood T cell repertoires in COVID-19 (TCRdb year 2020). Library generation was performed with the immunoSEQ multiplex PCR assay. TCRdb's version of the immuneACCESS table is confined to in-frame rearrangements and falls short of the full clone set. An unresolved V gene accounts for under half of the shortfall where checked; the remainder is of unknown origin. For this sample the table gives 220,000 or so clones, of which 60% to 85% were detected only once. The ten largest clonotypes hold around 5.1% of the sample. Sample: peripheral blood. Receptors were obtained from a woman aged 70-85 years with acute or convalescent COVID-19.

This clone was counted between two and nine times. The rearrangement links TRBV6-5 to TRBJ1-1; 7 bases are a match to TRBD1. CDR1 MNHEY and CDR2 SVGAGI come from the germline V gene. V lost 7 bases, J lost 4 bases, and 6 bases stayed unmatched. The CDR3 has 13 amino acids. The CDR3 sequence is CASKLRGPTEAFF. CDR3 coding DNA: TGTGCCAGCAAGCTTAGGGGGCCCACTGAAGCTTTCTTT.

The chain links TRBV10-3 to TRBJ2-1; TRBD2 aligns across 11 bases. Looked up from germline, CDR1 is ENHRY and CDR2 is SYGVKD. The CDR3 is 13 residues long. Germline trimming cut 9 bases from V and 9 bases from J; bases unmatched to any gene: 7. CDR3 coding DNA: TGTGCCATAGAGACTAGCGGGATGGGTGAGCAGTTCTTC. This sequence encodes CAIETSGMGEQFF.

The chain uses TRBV10-1 and TRBJ1-1; TRBD1 matches 11 bases. This CDR3 region has 15 residues. Germline loops: CDR1 WNHNN, CDR2 SYGVQD (reference sequence). Trimming at V came to 3 bases and at J to 3 bases, leaving 3 bases not matched to a gene. CDR3 nucleotides: TGCGCCAGCAGTGATGGGACAGGGGGTTACACTGAAGCTTTCTTT. This sequence encodes CASSDGTGGYTEAFF.

This clone was detected only once. The rearrangement joins TRBV5-1 to TRBJ1-4; 12 nucleotides line up with TRBD1. CDR1 and CDR2 from the germline V gene are SGHRS and YFSETQ. J lost 8 bases, V lost 2 bases, and 10 bases had no gene match. CDR3 length: 17 amino acids. CDR3 sequence: CASSFGTGGSLGEKLFF. The CDR3 DNA reads TGCGCCAGCAGCTTCGGGACAGGGGGCTCGTTGGGAGAAAAACTGTTTTTT.

The DNA of the CDR3 is TGTGCCAGCAGTCGCCAGGGACTAGCGGTGAATGAGCAGTTCTTC. This sequence encodes CASSRQGLAVNEQFF. The chain couples TRBV27 to TRBJ2-1; TRBD2 aligns across 11 bases. CDR1 is MNHEY, CDR2 SMNVEV, per germline (reference sequence). The CDR3 loop spans 15 amino acids. Trimming at V came to 5 bases and at J to 7 bases, leaving 7 bases not matched to a gene.

The rearrangement links TRBV20-1 to TRBJ1-2, with D unresolved. V dropped 5 bases and J dropped 5 bases, with 9 bases sitting between them. CDR1 is DFQATT and CDR2 is SNEGSKA in the germline V gene (reference sequence). The CDR3 has 11 residues. CDR3 in DNA: TGCAGTGCTTCCCAGGAATATGGCTACACCTTC. It yields the protein CSASQEYGYTF.

This CDR3 reads CASSTSGYNEQFF. The DNA for the CDR3 is TGTGCCAGCAGCACTAGCGGATACAATGAGCAGTTCTTC. The chain couples TRBV28 to TRBJ2-1, with 8 nucleotides matching TRBD2. The J segment lost 4 bases and the V segment lost 6 bases, leaving 2 bases of the junction unmatched. Germline V lookup: CDR1 MDHEN, CDR2 SYDVKM. This CDR3 has 13 residues.

The V call is TRBV29-1, the J call TRBJ1-1, with 9 positions matching TRBD1. The ends lost 4 bases at V and 0 bases at J; junction bases unmatched: 6. The CDR3 length is 15 residues. From germline, CDR1 is SQVTM and CDR2 ANQGSEA. This chain's CDR3 is CSVGGGQGMNTEAFF. The CDR3 DNA reads as TGCAGCGTTGGTGGAGGACAGGGGATGAACACTGAAGCTTTCTTT.

The chain couples TRBV19 to TRBJ2-1; D gene ambiguous. Trimming took 5 bases from V and 6 from J, leaving 11 bases between them. CDR1 and CDR2 from the germline V gene are LNHDA and SQIVND (reference sequence). The CDR3 runs to 13 residues. The DNA of the CDR3 is TGTGCCAGTAGTCCCCGTGGCAGCAATGAGCAGTTCTTC. It encodes CASSPRGSNEQFF.

This clone appeared a few times. The chain links TRBV6-1 to TRBJ1-1; maybe TRBD1 (6 bases). CDR1 and CDR2 from the germline V gene are MNHNS and SASEGT. The CDR3 contains 12 residues. V was pared by 1 base and J by 8 bases, with 8 bases between. The DNA for the CDR3 is TGTGCCAGCAGTGAAGGTACAGGGGAAGCTTTCTTT. It specifies CASSEGTGEAFF.

V is TRBV11-2 and J is TRBJ1-6; 9 nucleotides agree with TRBD1. The CDR3 consists of 13 residues. The ends lost 5 bases at V and 7 bases at J; junction bases unmatched: 0. Germline V gene lookup returns CDR1 SGHAT and CDR2 FQNNGV. This CDR3 is CASSGQGNSPLHF. CDR3 in DNA: TGTGCCAGCAGCGGACAGGGGAATTCACCCCTCCACTTT.

The V and J genes are TRBV19 and TRBJ1-1, with unresolved D. V was trimmed by 6 bases and J by 2 bases, leaving 19 bases between them. The V gene's germline CDR1 is LNHDA and CDR2 SQIVND (reference sequence). The CDR3 has 16 residues. Written as DNA, the CDR3 is TGTGCCAGTAGCCCGTACACGAACGAGGATAACACTGAAGCTTTCTTT. Translating gives CASSPYTNEDNTEAFF.

The gene calls are TRBV3-1 (or the pseudogene TRBV3-2) and TRBJ1-2; 7 bases match TRBD1. Losses at the gene ends were 3 bases for V and 4 bases for J; bases not matched to a gene: 2. The CDR3 has 13 residues. Germline loops: CDR1 LGHDT, CDR2 YNNKEL (reference sequence). This CDR3 is CASSHGQVYGYTF. CDR3 nucleotides: TGTGCCAGCAGCCACGGACAGGTCTATGGCTACACCTTC.

The CDR3: CASSVNIANTGELFF. The CDR3 bases are TGCGCCAGCAGCGTTAACATCGCGAACACCGGGGAGCTGTTTTTT. The chain combines TRBV5-1 with TRBJ2-2; D remains ambiguous. The CDR3 sequence is 15 residues long. V shed 4 bases and J shed 0 bases, with 10 bases lying between them. CDR1 and CDR2 (germline): SGHRS, YFSETQ.

This clone was seen only a few times. The chain combines TRBV28 with TRBJ1-2; D unclear. V was pared by 6 bases and J by 4 bases, with 9 bases between. Germline V lookup: CDR1 MDHEN, CDR2 SYDVKM. The CDR3 length is 12 residues. The DNA of the CDR3 is TGTGCCAGCAGCTACAGATTCTATGGCTACACCTTC. Translation gives CASSYRFYGYTF.

This clone was recorded once. The chain carries TRBV5-6 and TRBJ2-7; 7 positions agree with TRBD1. Germline V CDR1 and CDR2: SGHDT, YYEEEE. Trimming took 3 bases from V and 0 from J; bases not matched to a gene: 6. The CDR3 loop spans 15 amino acids. The CDR3 DNA sequence: TGTGCCAGCAGCTACACAGGGGCCCCCTCCTACGAGCAGTACTTC. This sequence encodes CASSYTGAPSYEQYF.

The V and J genes are TRBV10-3 and TRBJ2-3; TRBD2 matches 13 bases. The J segment lost 5 bases and the V segment lost 9 bases, leaving 5 bases of the junction unmatched. Germline values: CDR1 ENHRY, CDR2 SYGVKD. This CDR3 has 14 residues. In nucleotides, the CDR3 is TGTGCCATTCGGACTAGCGGGAGTGTAGATACGCAGTATTTT. Protein: CAIRTSGSVDTQYF.

This sequence joins TRBV19 and TRBJ1-6; D possibly corresponds to TRBD1 (5 bases). Trimming took off 4 bases at V and 2 bases at J, with 15 bases between the two ends. Germline V lookup: CDR1 LNHDA, CDR2 SQIVND (reference sequence). This CDR3 is built from 17 residues. CDR3 sequence reads: CASSTRQTPAYNSPLHF. CDR3 bases: TGTGCCAGTAGTACCCGACAGACACCGGCCTATAATTCACCCCTCCACTTT.

The chain couples TRBV7-6 to TRBJ2-2; 8 bases match TRBD1. With 5 bases clipped from V and 6 bases from J, the junction kept 8 bases outside the gene matches. Germline CDR1 reads SGHVS; CDR2 reads FNYEAQ. The CDR3 covers 15 residues. In DNA, the CDR3 is TGTGCCAGCAGCGCGGGACAGGTGGGAGCCGGGGAGCTGTTTTTT. Translated, it gives CASSAGQVGAGELFF.